This TCR beta chain was sequenced for a study of T cell responses to AZD1222 COVID-19 vaccine (dated by TCRdb to about 2021). Notes on the research overall: A total of over 230 trial participants underwent TCR sequencing, of whom 207 received two doses of AZD1222 and some 25 received two doses of the MenACWY control vaccine. Trial participants were enrolled by age into subgroups of 18-55, 56-69 and 70-plus years, and around 140, 26 and 57 TCR-sequenced participants, respectively, were included in these subgroups. What the research found in general, with its limitations: The 56-69-year group was small, and its depth increase did not reach significance, likely because of low power. Epitopes outside the regions mutated in the B.1.351 and B.1.1.7 variants were reportedly recognized by nearly half of the unique spike-specific TCRs. Most participants were white British and females outnumbered males, and the authors suggested that clonal diversity may have been underestimated. A significant rise in spike-specific TCR breadth and depth was observed after two AZD1222 doses relative to day 0 and relative to MenACWY recipients. Because no samples from the day 14 peak response were available, repertoires could be characterized only after the peak T cell response. Only a handful of AZD1222 recipients were SARS-CoV-2 seropositive at baseline, limiting conclusions about previously exposed vaccinees. CD4 TCRs associated with the vaccine covered the entire spike protein, and the dominant responses were in regions 160-218 and 743-854.

The time point label, read with the paper, signifies: about 28 days (+/-7) after the second vaccine dose. What the treatment or condition label conveys for this sample: meningococcal conjugate vaccine given as trial control. Vaccinee samples were obtained from the UK trials COV001 and COV002, which included a single-blind randomized controlled phase 2/3 trial of AZD1222 (ChAdOx1 nCoV-19) in healthy adults. For TCRbeta chain sequencing, PBMC samples were collected from trial participants at day 0 and at day 28 after the second dose. On this clone itself: No antigen is known for it. The input lacks base qualities; no much larger clone sits a single base away.

The CDR3 sequence holds 18 residues, the cysteine and phenylalanine included. Of all the DNA, just the CDR3 is kept, 54 bases in frame from base 1. From a lookup of the germline V gene, CDR1 and CDR2 are WSHSY and SAAADI. V loses 1 base at its end and J loses 4 bases; junction bases beyond the gene matches: 15. The CDR3 regions of human TCRbeta chains were analyzed by immunosequencing. Per the source publication's procedure: Repertoire TCRs were checked for matches against a reference library of SARS-CoV-2-specific TCRs that had been generated using the MIRA antigen-specificity platform. Breadth was defined as the fraction of unique TCRs that were SARS-CoV-2-associated, and depth was defined as the fraction of total T cells that were SARS-CoV-2-associated. Using the MIRA data, each spike-specific TCR was assigned both to the spike region to which the TCR was reactive and to a CD4 or CD8 class. Log10-transformed breadth and depth values were compared by one-way ANOVA with Sidak's multiple comparisons tests. Held by TCRdb, this immuneACCESS table contains in-frame sequences only and omits some clones. Under half of the omission traces to an unresolved V gene where checked; the cause of the rest is unknown. V and J calls and clone size are those listed in that table; D and trimming were worked out from the DNA. This sample comprises some 150,000 clones, 65% to 90% of them detected only once. About 7.9% of the sample rests with the top ten.

The sequencing here drew on peripheral blood, taken 28 days after the second dose of the MenACWY control vaccine. This sequence uses TRBV10-2 and TRBJ1-2; TRBD1 agrees with 7 junctional bases. This receptor was identified in an adult who received the MenACWY meningococcal vaccine as a control. The CDR3 region has the sequence CASSEFRDRPRSPYGYTF. The nucleotide sequence reads as follows: TGCGCCAGCAGTGAGTTCCGGGACAGACCCCGATCGCCCTATGGCTACACCTTC.